This is a list of T cell receptor beta chains from one sample in a study of blood T cell repertoires in COVID-19. The table came from immunoSEQ multiplex PCR; TCRdb's copy has only in-frame clones and leaves some out. The sample has tens of thousands of clones, 75% to 85% seen once. The specimen was peripheral blood. The receptors here all came from a woman between 70 and 85 years old with acute or convalescent COVID-19. CDR3s include the opening cysteine and the closing phenylalanine or tryptophan. The D gene is left open where the match is weak. Clone size, where shown, is once, few, many, or a class for clones that have expanded.

-,TRBV13,-,TRBJ2-1,CASSPPAVADNEQFF,TGTGCCAGCAGCCCCCCGGCCGTTGCGGACAATGAGCAGTTCTTC
-,TRBV7-9,TRBD2,TRBJ2-7,CASSLVAGDAYEQYF,TGTGCCAGCAGCTTAGTCGCGGGAGACGCCTACGAGCAGTACTTC
-,TRBV28,-,TRBJ1-6,CASTKYSNSPLHF,TGTGCCAGCACTAAGTACAGTAATTCACCCCTCCACTTT
-,TRBV18,TRBD1,TRBJ1-1,CASSPGTGGYTEAFF,TGTGCCAGCTCACCGGGGACAGGGGGTTATACTGAAGCTTTCTTT
-,TRBV7-9,-,TRBJ2-7,CASSLAPGSHSYEQYF,TGTGCCAGCAGCTTAGCTCCCGGGAGCCACTCCTACGAGCAGTACTTC
few,TRBV14,TRBD2,TRBJ2-3,CASSQGTWGTSSLTDTQYF,TGTGCCAGCAGCCAGGGGACTTGGGGGACTAGCAGTCTGACAGATACGCAGTATTTT
few,TRBV5-1,-,TRBJ2-3,CASSFVARGSTDTQYF,TGCGCCAGCAGCTTCGTGGCGCGGGGAAGCACAGATACGCAGTATTTT
-,TRBV6-6,TRBD2,TRBJ2-1,CASSYGGGTYNEQFF,TGTGCCAGCAGTTACGGGGGGGGAACCTACAATGAGCAGTTCTTC
few,TRBV5-1,-,TRBJ2-7,CASSWTWGTSEQYF,TGCGCCAGCAGCTGGACATGGGGCACTTCCGAGCAGTACTTC
-,TRBV18,-,TRBJ1-2,CASSPTTIFYGYTF,TGTGCCAGCTCACCCACAACGATTTTCTATGGCTACACCTTC
-,TRBV27,-,TRBJ1-2,CASSLFKGRGIYGYTF,TGTGCCAGCAGTTTATTCAAAGGCAGGGGAATCTATGGCTACACCTTC
once,TRBV30,TRBD2,TRBJ2-5,CAWSVLAGGMETQYF,TGTGCCTGGAGTGTTCTAGCGGGAGGGATGGAGACCCAGTACTTC
-,TRBV5-6,-,TRBJ2-7,CASSLGQAIF,TGTGCCAGCAGCTTGGGACAGGCTATATTC
-,TRBV28,-,TRBJ1-4,CASTQSSREKLFF,TGTGCCAGCACCCAGAGCTCCAGGGAAAAACTGTTTTTT
-,TRBV6-5,-,TRBJ2-5,CASSPGIRETQYF,TGTGCCAGCAGCCCGGGGATTAGGGAGACCCAGTACTTC
once,TRBV19,-,TRBJ1-6,CASSIRTANNSPLHF,TGTGCCAGTAGTATAAGAACCGCGAACAATTCACCCCTCCACTTT
-,TRBV10-3,-,TRBJ1-2,CAISPTMYGYTF,TGTGCCATCAGTCCCACAATGTATGGCTACACCTTC
-,TRBV7-8,TRBD1,TRBJ1-2,CASSLGTGRGYTF,TGTGCCAGCAGCTTAGGGACAGGGAGAGGCTACACCTTC
-,TRBV11-3,TRBD1,TRBJ2-3,CASSSQGQGAQDTQYF,TGTGCCAGCAGCTCCCAGGGACAGGGGGCTCAAGATACGCAGTATTTT
few,TRBV4-2,TRBD1,TRBJ1-5,CASSQGTGYNQPQHF,TGTGCCAGCAGCCAGGGGACAGGGTACAATCAGCCCCAGCATTTT
-,TRBV6-6,TRBD2,TRBJ2-2,CASRGGLAGAGELFF,TGTGCCAGCAGGGGTGGACTAGCGGGAGCCGGGGAGCTGTTTTTT
-,TRBV7-2,-,TRBJ2-5,CASSPWDSEETQYF,TGTGCCAGCAGCCCCTGGGACTCGGAGGAGACCCAGTACTTC
-,TRBV6-1,TRBD2,TRBJ2-1,CASSELAGDHEQFF,TGTGCCAGCAGTGAGCTAGCGGGAGACCATGAGCAGTTCTTC
-,TRBV3-1/TRBV3-2,TRBD1,TRBJ2-5,CASSQGQGQETQYF,TGTGCCAGCAGCCAGGGACAGGGGCAAGAGACCCAGTACTTC
-,TRBV30,TRBD1,TRBJ2-7,CACSGQTYEQYF,TGTGCCTGCTCGGGACAGACCTACGAGCAGTACTTC
-,TRBV25-1,-,TRBJ2-7,CASEGAAGYEQYF,TGTGCCAGCGAAGGGGCCGCGGGATACGAGCAGTACTTC
-,TRBV6-5,TRBD2,TRBJ2-3,CASSYSTSVTDTQYF,TGTGCCAGCAGTTACTCGACTAGCGTTACAGATACGCAGTATTTT
few,TRBV2,-,TRBJ1-3,CASSQNSGNTIYF,TGTGCCAGCAGTCAGAACTCTGGAAACACCATATATTTT
few,TRBV5-4,TRBD1,TRBJ2-2,CASSSPQDRGLDTGELFF,TGTGCCAGCAGCTCGCCACAGGACAGGGGGCTTGACACCGGGGAGCTGTTTTTT
-,TRBV19,-,TRBJ2-2,CASSWGAGELFF,TGTGCCAGTAGTTGGGGGGCCGGGGAGCTGTTTTTT
-,TRBV19,-,TRBJ1-1,CASSPGLRTEAFF,TGTGCCAGTAGTCCGGGACTGCGAACTGAAGCTTTCTTT
-,TRBV3-1/TRBV3-2,TRBD2,TRBJ2-5,CASRKSLAGGLETQYF,TGTGCCAGCAGAAAATCACTAGCGGGAGGGCTAGAGACCCAGTACTTC
once,TRBV15,TRBD1,TRBJ1-1,CATSRLDRGRFEAFF,TGTGCCACCAGCAGGCTTGACAGGGGGCGATTTGAAGCTTTCTTT
-,TRBV28,-,TRBJ2-5,CASVTGAETQYF,TGTGCCAGCGTGACTGGGGCGGAGACCCAGTACTTC
-,TRBV5-1,TRBD2,TRBJ2-1,CASSAGTSGNNEQFF,TGCGCCAGCAGCGCCGGGACTAGCGGAAACAATGAGCAGTTCTTC
-,TRBV9,TRBD2,TRBJ2-3,CASSVEIAGWGTDTQYF,TGTGCCAGCAGCGTAGAAATAGCGGGATGGGGCACAGATACGCAGTATTTT
-,TRBV27,-,TRBJ2-3,CASSFTVLSTDTQYF,TGTGCCAGCAGTTTTACGGTCCTGAGTACAGATACGCAGTATTTT
-,TRBV7-5,-,TRBJ2-7,CSPGHPVEQYF,TGTAGCCCGGGACACCCTGTCGAGCAGTACTTC
-,TRBV7-2,-,TRBJ2-1,CASSPGRNEQFF,TGTGCCAGCAGCCCAGGCCGCAATGAGCAGTTCTTC
few,TRBV10-3,-,TRBJ2-7,CAISESKETYEQYF,TGTGCCATCAGTGAGTCGAAGGAGACCTACGAGCAGTACTTC
-,TRBV24-1,TRBD2,TRBJ2-5,CAPTRRLAGQETQYF,TGTGCCCCAACCCGAAGACTAGCGGGGCAAGAGACCCAGTACTTC
-,TRBV11-3,-,TRBJ1-1,CASSLLKLRTEAFF,TGTGCCAGCAGCTTACTGAAGTTGAGGACTGAAGCTTTCTTT
once,TRBV9,-,TRBJ2-3,CASSDPVGRVSTDTQYF,TGTGCCAGCAGCGACCCCGTGGGCAGGGTCAGCACAGATACGCAGTATTTT
-,TRBV18,-,TRBJ2-5,CASSPPRETQYF,TGTGCCAGCTCACCACCGAGAGAGACCCAGTACTTC
once,TRBV21-1,-,TRBJ1-2,CASSLGRDLLYRGYGYTF,TGTGCCAGCAGCCTAGGGAGGGATCTACTTTACCGGGGCTATGGCTACACCTTC
-,TRBV27,-,TRBJ1-3,CASSLLRGPGNTIYF,TGTGCCAGCAGTTTATTGCGGGGGCCTGGAAACACCATATATTTT
-,TRBV5-1,TRBD1,TRBJ2-2,CASSTGQRNTGELFF,TGCGCCAGCAGCACGGGACAGAGAAACACCGGGGAGCTGTTTTTT
-,TRBV12-5,TRBD2,TRBJ2-2,CASGYGGGPHTGELFF,TGTGCTAGTGGATACGGGGGGGGGCCCCACACCGGGGAGCTGTTTTTT
-,TRBV28,-,TRBJ1-5,CASKIRGRSNQPQHF,TGTGCCAGCAAGATCAGGGGTCGGAGCAATCAGCCCCAGCATTTT
few,TRBV27,TRBD1,TRBJ2-7,CASSPLDGRGHNEQYF,TGTGCCAGCAGCCCCTTGGACGGCAGGGGGCATAACGAGCAGTACTTC